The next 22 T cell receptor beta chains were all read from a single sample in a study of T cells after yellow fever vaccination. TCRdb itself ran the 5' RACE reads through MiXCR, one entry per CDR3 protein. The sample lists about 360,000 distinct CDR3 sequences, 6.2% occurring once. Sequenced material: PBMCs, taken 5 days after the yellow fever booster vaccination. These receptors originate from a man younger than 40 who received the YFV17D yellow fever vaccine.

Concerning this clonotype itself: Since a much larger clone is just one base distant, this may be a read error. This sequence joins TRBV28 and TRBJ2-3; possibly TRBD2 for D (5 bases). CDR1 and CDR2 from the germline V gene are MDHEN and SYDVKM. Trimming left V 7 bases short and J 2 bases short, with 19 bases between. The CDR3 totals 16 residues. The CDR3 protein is CASMASWTLYTDTQYF. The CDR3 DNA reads TGTGCCAGCATGGCTAGCTGGACCTTATACACAGATACGCAGTATTTT.

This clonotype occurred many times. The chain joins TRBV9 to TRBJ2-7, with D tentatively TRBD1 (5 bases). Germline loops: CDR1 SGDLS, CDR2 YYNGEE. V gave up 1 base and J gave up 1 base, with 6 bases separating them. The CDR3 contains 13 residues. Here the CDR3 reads CASSVRGSYEQYF. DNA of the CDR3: TGTGCCAGCAGCGTAAGGGGTTCCTACGAGCAGTACTTC.

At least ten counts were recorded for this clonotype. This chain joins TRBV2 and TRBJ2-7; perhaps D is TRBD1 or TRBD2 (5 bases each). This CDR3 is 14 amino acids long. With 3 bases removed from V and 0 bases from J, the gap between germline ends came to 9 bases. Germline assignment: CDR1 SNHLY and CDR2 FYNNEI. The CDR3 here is CASSDWGTSYEQYF. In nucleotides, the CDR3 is TGTGCCAGCAGTGACTGGGGGACCTCCTACGAGCAGTACTTC.

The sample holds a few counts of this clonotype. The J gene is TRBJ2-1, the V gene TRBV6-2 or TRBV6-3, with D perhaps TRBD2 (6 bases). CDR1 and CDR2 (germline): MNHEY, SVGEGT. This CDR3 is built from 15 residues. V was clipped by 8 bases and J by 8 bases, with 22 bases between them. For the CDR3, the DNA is TGTGCCAGCGGAGGAAGACTAGTATCCTCTCATGAGCAGTTCTTC. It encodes CASGGRLVSSHEQFF.

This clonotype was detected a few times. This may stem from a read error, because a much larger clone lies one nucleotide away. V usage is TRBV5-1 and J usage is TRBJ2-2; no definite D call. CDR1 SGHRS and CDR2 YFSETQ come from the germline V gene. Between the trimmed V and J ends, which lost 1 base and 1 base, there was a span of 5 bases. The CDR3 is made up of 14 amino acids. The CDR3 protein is CASSLRQNTGELFF. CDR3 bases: TGCGCCAGCAGCTTGAGACAGAACACCGGGGAGCTGTTTTTT. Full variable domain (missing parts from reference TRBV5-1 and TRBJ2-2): KAGVTQTPRYLIKTRGQQVTLSCSPISGHRSVSWYQQTPGQGLQFLFEYFSETQRNKGNFPGRFSGRQFSNSRSEMNVSTLELGDSALYLCASSLRQNTGELFFGEGSRLTVL.

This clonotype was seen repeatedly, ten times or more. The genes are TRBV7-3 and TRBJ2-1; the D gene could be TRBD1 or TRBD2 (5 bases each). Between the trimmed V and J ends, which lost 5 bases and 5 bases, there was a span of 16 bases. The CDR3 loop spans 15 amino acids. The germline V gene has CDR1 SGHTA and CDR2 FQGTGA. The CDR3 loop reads CASSDRDQLNNEQFF. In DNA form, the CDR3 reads TGTGCCAGCAGCGACCGGGACCAACTCAACAATGAGCAGTTCTTC. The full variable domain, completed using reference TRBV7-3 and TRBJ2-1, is GAGVSQTPSNKVTEKGKYVELRCDPISGHTALYWYRQSLGQGPEFLIYFQGTGAADDSGLPNDRFFAVRPEGSVSTLKIQRTERGDSAVYLCASSDRDQLNNEQFFGPGTRLTVL.

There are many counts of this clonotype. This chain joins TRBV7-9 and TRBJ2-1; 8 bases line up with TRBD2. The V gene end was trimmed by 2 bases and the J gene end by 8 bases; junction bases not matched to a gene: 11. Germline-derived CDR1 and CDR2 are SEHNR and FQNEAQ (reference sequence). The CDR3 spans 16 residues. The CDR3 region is CASSLRAGTSIYEQFF. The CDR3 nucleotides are TGTGCCAGCAGCTTAAGGGCCGGGACTAGTATATATGAGCAGTTCTTC.

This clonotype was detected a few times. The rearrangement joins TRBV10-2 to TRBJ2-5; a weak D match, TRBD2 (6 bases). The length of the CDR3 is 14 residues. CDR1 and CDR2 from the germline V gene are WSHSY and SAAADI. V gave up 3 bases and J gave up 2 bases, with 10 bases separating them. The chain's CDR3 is CASSDGSGQETQYF. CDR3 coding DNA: TGCGCCAGCAGTGATGGTAGCGGACAAGAGACCCAGTACTTC.

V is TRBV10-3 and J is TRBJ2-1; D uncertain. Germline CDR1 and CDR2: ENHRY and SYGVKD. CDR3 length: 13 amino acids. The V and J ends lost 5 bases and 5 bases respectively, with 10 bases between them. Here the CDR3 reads CAISREMDNEQFF. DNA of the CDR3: TGTGCCATCAGTCGAGAGATGGACAATGAGCAGTTCTTC.

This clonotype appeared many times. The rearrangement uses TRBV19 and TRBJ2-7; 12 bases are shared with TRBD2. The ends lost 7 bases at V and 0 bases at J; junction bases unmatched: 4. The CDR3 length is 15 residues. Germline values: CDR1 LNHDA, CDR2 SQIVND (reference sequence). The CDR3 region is CASTRTSGDSYEQYF. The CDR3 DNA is TGTGCCAGTACGAGGACTAGCGGGGACTCCTACGAGCAGTACTTC.

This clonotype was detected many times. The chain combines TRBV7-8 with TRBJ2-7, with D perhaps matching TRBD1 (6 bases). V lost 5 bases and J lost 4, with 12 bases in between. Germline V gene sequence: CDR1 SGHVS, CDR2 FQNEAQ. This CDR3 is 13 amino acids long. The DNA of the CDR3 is TGTGCCAGCAGCCCAACCCAGGGGTACGAGCAGTACTTC. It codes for CASSPTQGYEQYF.

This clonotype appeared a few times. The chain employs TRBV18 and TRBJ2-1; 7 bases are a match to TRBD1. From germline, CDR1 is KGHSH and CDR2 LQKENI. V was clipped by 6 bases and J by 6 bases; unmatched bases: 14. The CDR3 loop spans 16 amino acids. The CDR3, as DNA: TGTGCCAGCTCTCTCTCCGACAGGGTGGCAGGCAATGAGCAGTTCTTC. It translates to CASSLSDRVAGNEQFF.

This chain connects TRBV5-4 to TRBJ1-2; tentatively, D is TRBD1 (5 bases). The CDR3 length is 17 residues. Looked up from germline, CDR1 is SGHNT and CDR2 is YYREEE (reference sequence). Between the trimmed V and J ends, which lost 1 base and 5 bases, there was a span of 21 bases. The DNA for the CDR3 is TGTGCCAGCAGCTTGAGACAGTCTGATAAGGCCCGTTATGGCTACACCTTC. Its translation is CASSLRQSDKARYGYTF.

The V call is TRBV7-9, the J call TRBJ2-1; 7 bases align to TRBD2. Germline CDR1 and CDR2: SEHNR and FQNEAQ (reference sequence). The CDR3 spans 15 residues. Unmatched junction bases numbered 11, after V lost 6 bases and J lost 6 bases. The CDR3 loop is CASSPGEGGRNEQFF. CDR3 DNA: TGTGCCAGCAGTCCTGGGGAGGGTGGCCGCAATGAGCAGTTCTTC.

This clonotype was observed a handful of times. CDR3 DNA: TGCAGTGCTAACAGGCTAGGGACTACGCAGTATTTT. Its protein is CSANRLGTTQYF. This sequence joins TRBV20-1 and TRBJ2-3; D is possibly TRBD1 or TRBD2 (5 bases each). The ends were cut back, 4 bases at V and 8 bases at J, with 13 bases in the middle. The CDR3 covers 12 residues. Germline lookup yields CDR1 DFQATT and CDR2 SNEGSKA (reference sequence).

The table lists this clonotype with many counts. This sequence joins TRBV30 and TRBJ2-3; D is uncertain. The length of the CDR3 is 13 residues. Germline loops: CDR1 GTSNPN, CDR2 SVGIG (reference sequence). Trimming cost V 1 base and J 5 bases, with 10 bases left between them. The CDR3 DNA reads TGTGCCTGGAGTGAATCTTCCCGAGATACGCAGTATTTT. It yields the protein CAWSESSRDTQYF.

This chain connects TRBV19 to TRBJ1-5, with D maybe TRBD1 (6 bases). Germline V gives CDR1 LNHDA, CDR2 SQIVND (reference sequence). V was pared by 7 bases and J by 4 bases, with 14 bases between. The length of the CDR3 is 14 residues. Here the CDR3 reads CASTDRLFNQPQHF. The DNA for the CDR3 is TGTGCCAGTACGGACAGATTGTTTAATCAGCCCCAGCATTTT.

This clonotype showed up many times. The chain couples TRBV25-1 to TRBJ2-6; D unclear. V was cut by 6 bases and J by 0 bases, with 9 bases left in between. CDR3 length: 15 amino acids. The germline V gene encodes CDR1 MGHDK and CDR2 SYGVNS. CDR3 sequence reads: CASSRLGSGANVLTF. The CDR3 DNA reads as TGTGCCAGCAGCCGGCTGGGCTCTGGGGCCAACGTCCTGACTTTC.

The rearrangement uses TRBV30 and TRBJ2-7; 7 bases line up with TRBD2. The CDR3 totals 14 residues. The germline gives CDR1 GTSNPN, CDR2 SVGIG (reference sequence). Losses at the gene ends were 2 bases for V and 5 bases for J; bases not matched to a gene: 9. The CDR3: CAWSSRGRVHEQYF. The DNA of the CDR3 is TGTGCCTGGAGTTCCCGTGGGAGGGTACACGAGCAGTACTTC.

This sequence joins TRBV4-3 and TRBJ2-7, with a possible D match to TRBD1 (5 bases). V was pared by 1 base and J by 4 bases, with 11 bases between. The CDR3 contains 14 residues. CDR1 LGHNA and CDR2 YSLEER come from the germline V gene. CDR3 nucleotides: TGCGCCAGCAGCCAAGGACAGAGAGATTACGAGCAGTACTTC. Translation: CASSQGQRDYEQYF.

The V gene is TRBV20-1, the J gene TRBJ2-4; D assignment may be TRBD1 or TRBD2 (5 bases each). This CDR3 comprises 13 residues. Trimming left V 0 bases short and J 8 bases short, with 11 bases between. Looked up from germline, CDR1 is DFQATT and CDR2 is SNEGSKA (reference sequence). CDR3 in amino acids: CSARDSGLHIQYF. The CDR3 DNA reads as TGCAGTGCTAGAGATTCGGGGCTACACATTCAGTACTTC.

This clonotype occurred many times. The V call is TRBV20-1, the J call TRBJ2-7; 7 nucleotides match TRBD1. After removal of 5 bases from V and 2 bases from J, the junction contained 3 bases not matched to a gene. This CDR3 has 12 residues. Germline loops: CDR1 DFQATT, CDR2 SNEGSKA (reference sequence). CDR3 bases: TGCAGTGCTGTGGGACAGACCTACGAGCAGTACTTC. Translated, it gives CSAVGQTYEQYF.